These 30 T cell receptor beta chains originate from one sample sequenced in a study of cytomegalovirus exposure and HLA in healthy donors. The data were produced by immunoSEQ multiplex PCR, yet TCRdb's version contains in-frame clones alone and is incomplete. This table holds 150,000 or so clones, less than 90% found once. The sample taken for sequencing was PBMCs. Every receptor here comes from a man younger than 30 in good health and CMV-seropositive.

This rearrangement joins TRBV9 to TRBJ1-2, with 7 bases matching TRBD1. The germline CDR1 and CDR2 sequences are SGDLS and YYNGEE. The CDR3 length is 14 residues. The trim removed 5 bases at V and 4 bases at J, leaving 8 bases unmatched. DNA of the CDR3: TGTGCCAGCAGGGCCCCCGGGACAGCCTATGGCTACACCTTC. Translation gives CASRAPGTAYGYTF.

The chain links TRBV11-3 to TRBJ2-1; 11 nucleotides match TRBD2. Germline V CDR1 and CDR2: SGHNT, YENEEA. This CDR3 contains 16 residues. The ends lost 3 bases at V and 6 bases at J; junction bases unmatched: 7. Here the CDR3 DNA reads TGTGCCAGCAGCTTGGCTACTAGCGGGGGATCCAATGAGCAGTTCTTC. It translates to CASSLATSGGSNEQFF.

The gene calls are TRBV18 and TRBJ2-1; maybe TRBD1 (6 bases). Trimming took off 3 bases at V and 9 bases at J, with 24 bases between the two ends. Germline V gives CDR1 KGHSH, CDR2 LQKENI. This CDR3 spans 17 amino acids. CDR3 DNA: TGTGCCAGCTCACCTGCCGGTGGAAGGGGGACCTCCGGTGAGCAGTTCTTC. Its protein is CASSPAGGRGTSGEQFF.

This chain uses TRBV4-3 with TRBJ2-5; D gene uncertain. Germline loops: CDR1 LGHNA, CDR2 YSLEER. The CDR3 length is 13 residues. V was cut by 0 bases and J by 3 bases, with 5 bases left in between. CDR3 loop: CASSQDSEETQYF. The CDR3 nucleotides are TGCGCCAGCAGCCAAGATTCAGAAGAGACCCAGTACTTC.

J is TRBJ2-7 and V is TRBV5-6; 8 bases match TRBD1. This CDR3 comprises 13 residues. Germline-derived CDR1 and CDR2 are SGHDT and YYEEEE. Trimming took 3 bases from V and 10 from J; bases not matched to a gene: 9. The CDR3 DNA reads TGTGCCAGCAGCTACGGACAGGGAAGGAGTCAGTACTTC. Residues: CASSYGQGRSQYF.

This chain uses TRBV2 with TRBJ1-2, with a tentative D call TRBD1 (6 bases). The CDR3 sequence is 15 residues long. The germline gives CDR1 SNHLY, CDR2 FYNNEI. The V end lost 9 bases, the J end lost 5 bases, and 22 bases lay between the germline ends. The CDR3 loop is CASTEGGPLGYGYTF. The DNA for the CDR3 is TGTGCCAGTACTGAAGGGGGGCCTCTTGGGTATGGCTACACCTTC.

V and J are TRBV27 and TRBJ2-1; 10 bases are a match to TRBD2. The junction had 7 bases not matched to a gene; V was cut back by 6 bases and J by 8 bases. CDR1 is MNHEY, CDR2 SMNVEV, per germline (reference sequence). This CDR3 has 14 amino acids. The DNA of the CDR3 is TGTGCCAGCAGAGCGGGGGGGCCGGTTTATGAGCAGTTCTTC. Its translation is CASRAGGPVYEQFF.

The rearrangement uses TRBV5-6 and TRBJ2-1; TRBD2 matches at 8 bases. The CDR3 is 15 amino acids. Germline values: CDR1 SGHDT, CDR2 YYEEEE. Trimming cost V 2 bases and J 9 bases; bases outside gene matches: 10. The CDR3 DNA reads TGTGCCAGCAGCTTCTACTCCGGGACTAGGATTGAGCAGTTCTTC. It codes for CASSFYSGTRIEQFF. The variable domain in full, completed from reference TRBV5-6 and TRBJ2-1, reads DAGVTQSPTHLIKTRGQQVTLRCSPKSGHDTVSWYQQALGQGPQFIFQYYEEEERQRGNFPDRFSGHQFPNYSSELNVNALLLGDSALYLCASSFYSGTRIEQFFGPGTRLTVL.

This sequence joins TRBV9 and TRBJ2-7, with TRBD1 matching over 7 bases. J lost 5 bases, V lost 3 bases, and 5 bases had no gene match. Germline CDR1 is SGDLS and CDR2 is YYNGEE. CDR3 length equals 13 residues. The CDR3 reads CASSGTTGNEQYF. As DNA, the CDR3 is TGTGCCAGCAGCGGGACGACAGGGAACGAGCAGTACTTC.

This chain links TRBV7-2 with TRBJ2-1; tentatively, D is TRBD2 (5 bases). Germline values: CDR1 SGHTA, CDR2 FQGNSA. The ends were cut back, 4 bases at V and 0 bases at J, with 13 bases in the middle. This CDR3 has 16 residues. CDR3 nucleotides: TGTGCCAGCAGCTCGAGGGCCCCGAGCTCCTACAATGAGCAGTTCTTC. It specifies CASSSRAPSSYNEQFF.

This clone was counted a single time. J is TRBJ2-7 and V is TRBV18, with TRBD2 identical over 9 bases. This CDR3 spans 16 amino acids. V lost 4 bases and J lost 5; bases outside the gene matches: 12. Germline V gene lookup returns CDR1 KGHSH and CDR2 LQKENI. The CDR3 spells CASSLQGTAGGNEQYF. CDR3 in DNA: TGTGCCAGCTCACTGCAGGGGACAGCGGGGGGAAACGAGCAGTACTTC.

In DNA, the CDR3 is TGTGCCAGCAGCGCCCTAGCGGTCACAGATACGCAGTATTTT. It is translated as CASSALAVTDTQYF. The chain joins TRBV2 to TRBJ2-3; TRBD2 matches at 7 bases. The V gene's germline CDR1 is SNHLY and CDR2 FYNNEI. Trimming removed 6 bases from V and 2 bases from J; junction bases left unmatched: 5. The CDR3 spans 14 residues.

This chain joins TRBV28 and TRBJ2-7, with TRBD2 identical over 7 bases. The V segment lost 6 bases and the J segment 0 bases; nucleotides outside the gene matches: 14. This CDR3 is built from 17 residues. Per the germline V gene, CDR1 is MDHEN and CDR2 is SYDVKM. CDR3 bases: TGTGCCAGCAGCCCCTCCGTGGGCGGGGGTAGCTCCTACGAGCAGTACTTC. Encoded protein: CASSPSVGGGSSYEQYF.

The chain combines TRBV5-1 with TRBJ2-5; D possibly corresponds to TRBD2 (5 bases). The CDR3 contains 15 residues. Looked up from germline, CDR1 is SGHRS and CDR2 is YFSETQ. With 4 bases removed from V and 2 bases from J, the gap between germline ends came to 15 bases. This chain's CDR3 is CASSQSLERQETQYF. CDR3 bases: TGCGCCAGCAGCCAGTCCCTGGAGCGGCAAGAGACCCAGTACTTC.

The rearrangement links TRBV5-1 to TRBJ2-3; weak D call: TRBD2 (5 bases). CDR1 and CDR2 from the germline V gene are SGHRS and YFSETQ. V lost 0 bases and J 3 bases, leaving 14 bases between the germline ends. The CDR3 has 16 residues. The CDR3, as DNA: TGCGCCAGCAGCTTGGCGGGGTGGGTACCAACAGATACGCAGTATTTT. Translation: CASSLAGWVPTDTQYF. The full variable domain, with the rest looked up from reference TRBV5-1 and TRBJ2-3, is KAGVTQTPRYLIKTRGQQVTLSCSPISGHRSVSWYQQTPGQGLQFLFEYFSETQRNKGNFPGRFSGRQFSNSRSEMNVSTLELGDSALYLCASSLAGWVPTDTQYFGPGTRLTVL.

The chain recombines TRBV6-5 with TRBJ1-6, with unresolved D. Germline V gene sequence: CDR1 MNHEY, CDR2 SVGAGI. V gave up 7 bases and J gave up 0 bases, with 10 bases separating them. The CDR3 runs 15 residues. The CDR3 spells CASNRRSSYNSPLHF. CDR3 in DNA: TGTGCCAGCAATCGGAGGAGCTCCTATAATTCACCCCTCCACTTT.

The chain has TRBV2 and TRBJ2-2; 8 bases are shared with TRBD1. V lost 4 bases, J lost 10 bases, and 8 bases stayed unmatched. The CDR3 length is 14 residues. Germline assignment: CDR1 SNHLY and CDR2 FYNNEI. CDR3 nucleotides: TGTGCCAGCAGTGCGAGACAGGGGCCGCCGGAGCTGTTTTTT. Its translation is CASSARQGPPELFF.

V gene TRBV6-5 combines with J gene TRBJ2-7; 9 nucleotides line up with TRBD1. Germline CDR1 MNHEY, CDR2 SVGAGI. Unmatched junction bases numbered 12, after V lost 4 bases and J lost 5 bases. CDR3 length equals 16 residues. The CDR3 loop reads CASSSYAGTGKHEQYF. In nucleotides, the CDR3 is TGTGCCAGCAGTTCTTACGCCGGGACAGGGAAGCACGAGCAGTACTTC.

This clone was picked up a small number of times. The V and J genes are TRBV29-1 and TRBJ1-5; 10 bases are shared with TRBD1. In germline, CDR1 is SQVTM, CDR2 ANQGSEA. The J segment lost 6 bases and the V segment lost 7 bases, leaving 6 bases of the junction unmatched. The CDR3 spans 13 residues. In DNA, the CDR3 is TGCAGCGCCCTGACAGGGGGCGGTCAGCCCCAGCATTTT. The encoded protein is CSALTGGGQPQHF.

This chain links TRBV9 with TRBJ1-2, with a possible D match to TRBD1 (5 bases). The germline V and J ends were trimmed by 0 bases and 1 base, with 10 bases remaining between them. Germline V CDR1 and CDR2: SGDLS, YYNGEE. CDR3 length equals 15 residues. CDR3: CASSVGDRLNYGYTF. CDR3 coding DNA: TGTGCCAGCAGCGTAGGAGACAGACTTAACTATGGCTACACCTTC.

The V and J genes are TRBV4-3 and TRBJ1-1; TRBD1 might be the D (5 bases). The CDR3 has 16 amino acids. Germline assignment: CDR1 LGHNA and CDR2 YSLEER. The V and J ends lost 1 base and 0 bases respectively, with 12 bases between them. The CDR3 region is CASSQGRGKVNTEAFF. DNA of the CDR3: TGCGCCAGCAGCCAAGGGCGGGGGAAAGTGAACACTGAAGCTTTCTTT.

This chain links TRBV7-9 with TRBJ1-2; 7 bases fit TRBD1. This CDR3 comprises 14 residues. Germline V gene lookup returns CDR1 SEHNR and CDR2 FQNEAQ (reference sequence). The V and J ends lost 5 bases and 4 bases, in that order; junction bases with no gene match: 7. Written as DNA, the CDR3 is TGTGCCAGCAGCACACCGGGACAGCCCTATGGCTACACCTTC. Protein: CASSTPGQPYGYTF.

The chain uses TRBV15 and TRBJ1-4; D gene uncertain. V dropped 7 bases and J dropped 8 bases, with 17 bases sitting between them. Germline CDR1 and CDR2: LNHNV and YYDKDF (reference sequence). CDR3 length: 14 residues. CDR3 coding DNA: TGTGCCACCACACCAGGCGATTGGCGAGAAAAACTGTTTTTT. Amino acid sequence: CATTPGDWREKLFF.

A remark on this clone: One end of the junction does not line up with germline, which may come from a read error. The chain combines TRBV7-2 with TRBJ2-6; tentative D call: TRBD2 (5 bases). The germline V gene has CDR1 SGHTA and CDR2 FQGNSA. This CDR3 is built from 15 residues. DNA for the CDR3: TGCTCTTCCGGGGTGGGCCCCTCTGGGGCCAACGTCCTGACTTTC. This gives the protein CSSGVGPSGANVLTF.

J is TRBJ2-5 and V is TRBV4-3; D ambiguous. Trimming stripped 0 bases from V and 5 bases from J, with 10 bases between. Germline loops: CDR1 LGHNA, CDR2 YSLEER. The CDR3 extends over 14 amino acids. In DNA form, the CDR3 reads TGCGCCAGCAGCCAAGATTTCTACGGGGAGACCCAGTACTTC. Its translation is CASSQDFYGETQYF.

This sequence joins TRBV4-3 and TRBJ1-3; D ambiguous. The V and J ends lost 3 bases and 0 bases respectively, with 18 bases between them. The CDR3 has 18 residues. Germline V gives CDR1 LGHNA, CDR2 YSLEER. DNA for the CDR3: TGCGCCAGCAGCCACGTGGCCCAGACGAGGTACTCTGGAAACACCATATATTTT. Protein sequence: CASSHVAQTRYSGNTIYF.

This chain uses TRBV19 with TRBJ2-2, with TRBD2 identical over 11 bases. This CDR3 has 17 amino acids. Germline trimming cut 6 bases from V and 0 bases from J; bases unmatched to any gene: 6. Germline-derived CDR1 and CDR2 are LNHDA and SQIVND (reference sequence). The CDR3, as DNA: TGTGCCAGTAGGGGCGGACTAGCGGGCCCGAACACCGGGGAGCTGTTTTTT. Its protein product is CASRGGLAGPNTGELFF. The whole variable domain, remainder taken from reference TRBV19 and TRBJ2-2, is DGGITQSPKYLFRKEGQNVTLSCEQNLNHDAMYWYRQDPGQGLRLIYYSQIVNDFQKGDIAEGYSVSREKKESFPLTVTSAQKNPTAFYLCASRGGLAGPNTGELFFGEGSRLTVL.

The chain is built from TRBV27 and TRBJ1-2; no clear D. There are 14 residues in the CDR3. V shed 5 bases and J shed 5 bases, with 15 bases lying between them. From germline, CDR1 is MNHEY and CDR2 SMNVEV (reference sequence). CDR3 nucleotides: TGTGCCAGCAGTCCTTCCAGCGGAATTTATGGCTACACCTTC. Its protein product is CASSPSSGIYGYTF.

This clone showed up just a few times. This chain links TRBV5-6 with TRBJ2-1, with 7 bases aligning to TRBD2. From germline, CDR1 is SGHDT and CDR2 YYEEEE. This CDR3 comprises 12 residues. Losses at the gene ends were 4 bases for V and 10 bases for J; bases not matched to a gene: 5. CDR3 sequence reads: CASSPSAGEQFF. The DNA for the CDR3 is TGTGCCAGCAGCCCTTCAGCGGGGGAGCAGTTCTTC.

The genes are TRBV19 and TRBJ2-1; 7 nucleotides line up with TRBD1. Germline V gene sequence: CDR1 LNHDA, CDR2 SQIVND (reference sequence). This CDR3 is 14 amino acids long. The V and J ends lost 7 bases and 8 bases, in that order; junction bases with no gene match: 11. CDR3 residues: CASNLGQVPHEQFF. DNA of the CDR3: TGTGCCAGTAATCTCGGACAGGTCCCCCATGAGCAGTTCTTC.